The clone carrying this T cell receptor beta chain was counted at least ten times. Antigen unknown. Assembly of TCR beta libraries relied on iRepertoire HTBI primers together with Arm-PCR of CDR3 regions. TCRdb re-called the multiplex PCR reads through MiXCR, storing one row per CDR3 protein. The data contain some 200,000 distinct CDR3 sequences, 15% to 20% of them seen just once; the ten biggest clones take up 12%. This record comes from a study of regulatory T cells in long-lasting Graves disease. Study-wide points: Preferential use of TRBV28, TRBJ1-2 and TRBJ2-5 was seen in persistent disease.

The CDR3 length is 12 residues. V was shortened by 3 bases and J by 3 bases, with 5 bases between the two germline ends. CDR1 and CDR2 (germline): MDHEN, SYDVKM. Time point given: newly diagnosed GD, antithyroid drugs for less than 3 months. RNA extracted from PBMCs served as the sequencing template. All patients originated from an endocrinology department located in Xi'an, China. The same data also went into a second study, on T cells in Graves' hyperthyroidism and ophthalmopathy. That work states: Peripheral blood also featured most of the thyroid clonotypes expanded above 0.001.

The source is a young woman with Graves disease. V is TRBV28 and J is TRBJ1-2, with D possibly matching TRBD1 (5 bases). The source material was peripheral blood mononuclear cells (PBMCs), sampled at new diagnosis, from a patient treated with antithyroid drugs. DNA of the CDR3: TGTGCCAGCAGTTTGGGACACTATGGCTACACCTTC. Translation gives CASSLGHYGYTF.